This T cell receptor (beta chain) was captured in a study of cytomegalovirus exposure and HLA in healthy donors (dated by TCRdb to the late 2010s). For the wider study: The 670 or so repertoires of the first cohort and the 120 validation repertoires were produced on the same platform, according to a later analysis. The study aimed to test whether signatures of past pathogen exposure could be identified by cataloging public T cell receptors. In addition to the first cohort of 500 to 850 subjects, a separate validation cohort of 130 or so different subjects was used. The study combined high-throughput TCR immunosequencing, statistical association of individual TCRs with disease status, and machine learning to predict cytomegalovirus infection status.

The library relied on the immunoSEQ multiplex PCR assay. Per the original workflow: A statistical classification framework was built to diagnose cytomegalovirus status from the catalog of TCR beta chain sequences. TCRdb retrieved this table from immuneACCESS and kept in-frame rearrangements only. Not all clones are present; in checked studies, unresolved V genes account for under half, and no reason is known for the remainder. Clonal size and the V and J genes are those of that table, whereas D and trimming came from the DNA. The sample data list 220,000 or so clones, and 65% to 85% of these were observed just once. Together, the top ten hold around 15% of the sample. Measured from the cysteine to the phenylalanine, the CDR3 is 16 residues long. The read is trimmed to its CDR3 DNA, 48 bases read in frame from base 1. The germline V gene encodes CDR1 ENHRY and CDR2 SYGVKD. V loses 3 bases of germline sequence and J loses 1 base, and the interval between the two ends is 13 bases.

The study at large found these results: The validation cohort had no HLA typing available for a later analysis, so co-occurrence within that cohort was assessed over all 130 or so repertoires. The study listed 164 TCR beta chains as associated with cytomegalovirus. Most TCR sequences were seen in very few donors, while some public TCRs were found in many individuals. The authors suggested that the approach could potentially be generalized to other disease states and immunological phenotypes. In vitro tests confirmed that a few of the cytomegalovirus-associated TCR beta chains recognize cytomegalovirus antigens. Of the cluster scores, around 95% were above 0 in a later analysis, which found that TCRs clustered in the first cohort also tended to co-occur in the roughly 130 validation repertoires. Cytomegalovirus status was reported to be diagnosed by the classifier with high specificity and sensitivity in both the original and validation cohorts.

The donors were included in the validation cohort of roughly 130 subjects, a group kept apart from the roughly 610-subject first cohort. Comment on this clone: What antigen it recognizes has not been identified. No qualities accompany the bases; no much larger clone lies one base away.

This TCR was recovered from a woman aged 30 to 39 in good health and CMV-seropositive. The chain links TRBV10-3 with TRBJ1-5; matching of 5 bases hints at TRBD1 as the D gene. The sample comprised PBMCs. The CDR3 has the sequence CAISEGTQTSNQPQHF. The base sequence is TGTGCCATCAGTGAAGGGACCCAGACAAGCAATCAGCCCCAGCATTTT.